Listed here is a single T cell receptor beta chain. Its antigen is unidentified. Trimming cost V 0 bases and J 3 bases, with 12 bases left between them. The CDR3 has 16 amino acids. CDR1 LNHDA and CDR2 SQIVND come from the germline V gene (reference sequence). This sample was included in a study of cytomegalovirus exposure and HLA in healthy donors. The PCR made use of 60 Vbeta and 13 Jbeta primers. Measured with immunoSEQ multiplex PCR; TCRdb has only the in-frame clones, and not every one. The repertoire holds approximately 52,000 clones, roughly 77% seen once, with less than 3% in the top ten. Whole-study results and caveats: Most CMV-associated TCR beta chains appeared HLA-restricted in a later analysis. Some public TCRs appeared in many individuals, while most sequences were rare.

The chain combines TRBV19 with TRBJ1-5; D remains ambiguous. Sequencing was done on a sample of PBMCs. The clonotype comes from a female donor in good health and CMV-seronegative. The CDR3 loop reads CASSIDQASPNQPQHF. The CDR3 nucleotides are TGTGCCAGTAGTATAGATCAGGCCTCACCCAATCAGCCCCAGCATTTT.